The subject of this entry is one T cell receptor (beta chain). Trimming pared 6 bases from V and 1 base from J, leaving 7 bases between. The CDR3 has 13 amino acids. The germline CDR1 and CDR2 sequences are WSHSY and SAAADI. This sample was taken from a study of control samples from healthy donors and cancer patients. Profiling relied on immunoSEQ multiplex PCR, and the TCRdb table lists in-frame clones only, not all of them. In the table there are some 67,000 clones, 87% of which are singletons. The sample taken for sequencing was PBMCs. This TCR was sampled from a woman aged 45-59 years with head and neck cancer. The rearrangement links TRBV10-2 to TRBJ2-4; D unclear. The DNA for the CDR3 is TGCGCCAGCAGATTGGCGGCCAAAAACATTCAGTACTTC. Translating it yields CASRLAAKNIQYF.